This TCR beta chain was sequenced for a study of regulatory T cells in long-lasting Graves disease. Building the TCR beta libraries relied on iRepertoire HTBI primers, and CDR3 regions underwent Arm-PCR. In the authors' workflow: Throughout the samples, researchers identified roughly 59 TRBV and roughly 14 TRBJ segments. TCRdb re-called the multiplex PCR reads with MiXCR, one entry per CDR3 protein. TCRdb, rather than the study authors, made the V and J calls. The sample has some 280,000 distinct CDR3 sequences; around a fifth are singletons. The CDR3 loop spans 15 amino acids. Trimming removed 6 bases from V and 0 bases from J; junction bases left unmatched: 4. The germline gives CDR1 DFQATT, CDR2 SNEGSKA (reference sequence). This clonotype was recorded many times. The time point was: persistent/refractory GD, antithyroid drugs over 5 years with positive TRAb. From RNA extracted from PBMCs, the TCR library was made.

This receptor was obtained from a female donor with Graves disease. J is TRBJ2-7 and V is TRBV20-1, with 14 bases that match TRBD2. Here the sequenced sample was peripheral blood mononuclear cells (PBMCs), taken when the disease was refractory, from a patient treated with antithyroid drugs. CDR3 region: CSAGGTSGSSYEQYF. The CDR3 nucleotides read TGCAGTGCCGGTGGGACTAGCGGGAGCTCCTACGAGCAGTACTTC.